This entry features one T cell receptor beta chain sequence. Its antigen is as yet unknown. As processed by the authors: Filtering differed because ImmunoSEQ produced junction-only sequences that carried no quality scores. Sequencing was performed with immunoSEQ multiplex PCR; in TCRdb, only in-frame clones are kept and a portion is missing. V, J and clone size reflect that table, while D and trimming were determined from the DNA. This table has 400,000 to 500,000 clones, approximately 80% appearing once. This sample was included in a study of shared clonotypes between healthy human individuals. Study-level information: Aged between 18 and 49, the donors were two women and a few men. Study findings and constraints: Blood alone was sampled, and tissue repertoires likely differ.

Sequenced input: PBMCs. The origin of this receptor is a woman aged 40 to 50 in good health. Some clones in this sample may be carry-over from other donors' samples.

CDR3 nucleotide sequence: TGTGCCAGCAGCCCGGTGGCGAGACTGATCTATGGCTACACCTTC. The encoded protein is CASSPVARLIYGYTF. The chain couples TRBV11-1 to TRBJ1-2; D is unclear. The CDR3 totals 15 residues. Per germline, CDR1 SGHAT and CDR2 FQDESV (reference sequence). Trimming left V 5 bases short and J 4 bases short, with 17 bases between.